This entry lists 2 T cell receptor beta chains sequenced from one sample in a study of blood T cell repertoires in COVID-19. Sequencing used immunoSEQ multiplex PCR; TCRdb keeps in-frame clones, though not all of them. The sample holds around 72,000 clones, 88% seen once. What was sequenced was peripheral blood. These receptors were obtained from a man over 45 with acute or convalescent COVID-19.

The chain combines TRBV23-1 with TRBJ1-5; weak D call: TRBD1 (6 bases). TRBV23-1 qualifies as an ORF whose function is uncertain. This CDR3 has 15 residues. Trimming stripped 4 bases from V and 7 bases from J, with 17 bases between. The CDR3 reads CASSPHGNRDQPQHF. Written as DNA, the CDR3 is TGCGCCAGCAGTCCCCACGGAAACAGGGACCAGCCCCAGCATTTT.

The chain uses TRBV7-8 and TRBJ2-3; 11 bases line up with TRBD2. Per germline, CDR1 SGHVS and CDR2 FQNEAQ. Trimming cost V 5 bases and J 0 bases; bases outside gene matches: 4. The CDR3 consists of 16 residues. CDR3 DNA: TGTGCCAGCAGCCCTCGGACTAGCGGGAGCACAGATACGCAGTATTTT. Protein product: CASSPRTSGSTDTQYF. The variable domain in full, with the rest retrieved from reference TRBV7-8 and TRBJ2-3, is GAGVSQSPRYKVAKRGQDVALRCDPISGHVSLFWYQQALGQGPEFLTYFQNEAQLDKSGLPSDRFFAERPEGSVSTLKIQRTQQEDSAVYLCASSPRTSGSTDTQYFGPGTRLTVL.